This T cell receptor beta chain derives from a study of CD4 T cells in relation to SARS-CoV-2 and coronaviruses. The repertoire was sequenced with immunoSEQ multiplex PCR; TCRdb's copy has only in-frame clones and lacks some. The data hold more than 20,000 clones, with about 69% observed a single time. As regards this clone: Its antigen is undetermined.

V lost 1 base and J 8 bases, leaving 14 bases between the germline ends. This CDR3 has 15 residues. Germline-derived CDR1 and CDR2 are MGHRA and YSYEKL. The unexposed donors gave CD4+ T cells in about 2010-2019, prior to COVID-19. The cells were cultured for under 13 days before CD4+ T cells were isolated. V is TRBV4-1 and J is TRBJ2-2; D possibly matches TRBD1 or TRBD2 (6 bases each). The clonotype originates from a human donor in good health. The sequenced sample was CD4+ T cells from PBMCs, cultured in vitro. The CDR3 nucleotides read TGCGCCAGCAGCCAAGGCCAGGGGAGGAGTGGGGAGCTGTTTTTT. Its protein is CASSQGQGRSGELFF.